Shown below are 14 T cell receptor beta chains from a single sample sequenced in a study of follicular helper T cells after annual influenza vaccination. Time point in this sample: 2014-2015 season, pre-vaccination. Some clones are missing from TCRdb's copy, which holds only in-frame ones; the method was immunoSEQ multiplex PCR. There are approximately 25,000 clones in the sample; approximately 80% occur only once, and around 1.2% lies in the top ten. The specimen comprised CXCR5+ CD38- circulating T follicular helper cells from blood, sampled on the day of influenza vaccination. Subset reported: circulating Tfh, non-naive CD4+CXCR5+PD-1+ (ICOS+CD38+ or ICOS-CD38-). The origin of the receptors is an adult who received the influenza vaccine.

V is TRBV4-2 and J is TRBJ2-1; D perhaps matches TRBD1 (6 bases). The germline gives CDR1 LGHNA, CDR2 YNFKEQ. The CDR3 consists of 13 residues. Trimming left V 0 bases short and J 10 bases short, with 10 bases between. The CDR3: CASSQEDGGEQFF. In DNA form, the CDR3 reads TGTGCCAGCAGCCAAGAGGATGGGGGCGAGCAGTTCTTC.

The chain employs TRBV11-2 and TRBJ1-2; 7 positions agree with TRBD1. Per the germline V gene, CDR1 is SGHAT and CDR2 is FQNNGV. With 2 bases clipped from V and 7 bases from J, the junction kept 4 bases outside the gene matches. CDR3 size: 13 residues. The CDR3 region is CASSLYRGSGYTF. The CDR3 DNA follows: TGTGCCAGCAGCTTATACAGGGGCTCTGGCTACACCTTC.

This chain connects TRBV10-2 to TRBJ2-5; 7 bases map to TRBD1. The end of the DNA aligns better with TRBJ2-7, so the J call may be wrong. The CDR3 contains 14 residues. Germline assignment: CDR1 WSHSY and CDR2 SAAADI. The CDR3 loop reads CASSRYEGADEQYF. Here the CDR3 DNA reads TGCGCCAGCTCCCGCTACGAGGGGGCCGACGAGCAGTACTTC.

CDR3 DNA: TGTGCCAGCAAATCGGACAGGAACAATGAGCAGTTCTTC. This encodes CASKSDRNNEQFF. V is TRBV2 and J is TRBJ2-1, with 7 bases fitting TRBD1. The CDR3 is 13 amino acids. Germline trimming cut 7 bases from V and 5 bases from J; bases unmatched to any gene: 5. Germline lookup yields CDR1 SNHLY and CDR2 FYNNEI.

The chain links TRBV28 to TRBJ1-4, with D maybe TRBD1 (5 bases). This CDR3 spans 16 amino acids. Germline CDR1 and CDR2: MDHEN and SYDVKM. V was shortened by 7 bases and J by 0 bases, with 15 bases between the two germline ends. In nucleotides, the CDR3 is TGTGCCAGCACCTTGGGGGGGATTGCAACTAATGAAAAACTGTTTTTT. Translation gives CASTLGGIATNEKLFF.

V is TRBV20-1 and J is TRBJ2-2; D is unresolved. Germline CDR1 and CDR2: DFQATT and SNEGSKA (reference sequence). V was cut by 6 bases and J by 6 bases, with 8 bases left in between. The CDR3 totals 11 residues. The CDR3 reads CSALYAGELFF. As DNA, the CDR3 is TGCAGTGCCCTGTATGCCGGGGAGCTGTTTTTT.

The gene calls are TRBV5-1 and TRBJ2-5; D remains ambiguous. The J call may be wrong; the DNA end is better matched by TRBJ2-7. Germline V gene data show CDR1 as SGHRS and CDR2 as YFSETQ. The CDR3 contains 14 residues. CDR3 in amino acids: CASSLEASVGEQYF. CDR3 nucleotides: TGCGCCAGCAGCTTGGAGGCATCGGTGGGCGAGCAGTACTTC.

J is TRBJ1-2 and V is TRBV7-6; D ambiguous. There are 16 residues in the CDR3. The germline gives CDR1 SGHVS, CDR2 FNYEAQ. Trimming shortened V by 4 bases and J by 8 bases, and 23 bases separated the two germline ends. For the CDR3, the DNA is TGTGCCAGCAGCTCCCGAGTCGACTCGGGAGGGAGCGGCTACACCTTC. The encoded protein is CASSSRVDSGGSGYTF.

V is TRBV5-6 and J is TRBJ2-2, with D possibly being TRBD2 (6 bases). The CDR3 is 13 amino acids. The germline V gene encodes CDR1 SGHDT and CDR2 YYEEEE. With 4 bases removed from V and 7 bases from J, the gap between germline ends came to 11 bases. CDR3 region: CASSPLGGGELFF. The CDR3 coding sequence is TGTGCCAGCAGCCCCCTGGGGGGCGGGGAGCTGTTTTTT.

The rearrangement uses TRBV23-1 and TRBJ2-5; 9 bases match TRBD1. TRBV23-1 is filed as an ORF, its function uncertain. The V segment lost 4 bases and the J segment 10 bases; nucleotides outside the gene matches: 7. CDR3 size: 13 residues. CDR3 sequence: CASSPGDREVQYF. Written as DNA, the CDR3 is TGCGCCAGCAGTCCCGGGGACAGGGAGGTCCAGTACTTC.

This sequence joins TRBV18 and TRBJ2-1; 7 positions match TRBD2. The CDR3 is 16 amino acids. Germline CDR1 reads KGHSH; CDR2 reads LQKENI. V shed 5 bases and J 4 bases; nucleotides not matched to a gene: 11. The CDR3 reads CASSARLAETYNEQFF. As DNA, the CDR3 is TGTGCCAGCTCAGCCAGGCTAGCGGAGACTTACAATGAGCAGTTCTTC. The full variable domain, its missing parts supplied by reference TRBV18 and TRBJ2-1, is NAGVMQNPRHLVRRRGQEARLRCSPMKGHSHVYWYRQLPEEGLKFMVYLQKENIIDESGMPKERFSAEFPKEGPSILRIQQVVRGDSAAYFCASSARLAETYNEQFFGPGTRLTVL.

The V gene is TRBV5-1, the J gene TRBJ1-1; D call uncertain. V lost 1 base to trimming and J lost 6 bases, with 13 bases between them. Per germline, CDR1 SGHRS and CDR2 YFSETQ. This CDR3 comprises 14 residues. CDR3 coding DNA: TGCGCCAGCAGCTTGAACACCGGGTCACCTGAAGCTTTCTTT. Protein product: CASSLNTGSPEAFF.

The genes are TRBV14 and TRBJ2-1, with a possible D match to TRBD1 (5 bases). Trimming left V 3 bases short and J 5 bases short, with 11 bases between. Germline V gene lookup returns CDR1 SGHDN and CDR2 FVKESK. CDR3 length equals 14 residues. The CDR3, as DNA: TGTGCCAGCAGCCACTTAACAGGAGACAATGAGCAGTTCTTC. This sequence encodes CASSHLTGDNEQFF.

V and J are TRBV6-5 and TRBJ2-7, with D maybe TRBD2 (6 bases). Trimming pared 4 bases from V and 9 bases from J, leaving 22 bases between. The CDR3 totals 15 residues. From germline, CDR1 is MNHEY and CDR2 SVGAGI. DNA of the CDR3: TGTGCCAGCAGTTTATCCCCGGGACTTCCAACGGTGCAGTACTTC. This gives the protein CASSLSPGLPTVQYF.